The 5 T cell receptor beta chains presented below share a single source sample, sequenced in a study of blood T cell repertoires in COVID-19 (dated by TCRdb to the early 2020s). The receptor library was made with the immunoSEQ multiplex PCR assay. In TCRdb, the immuneACCESS table is reduced to in-frame sequences with V and J assigned. These tables do not hold every clone; where another copy was compared, an unresolved V gene accounts for under half, and the others remain unexplained. The sample includes 45,000 or so clones, with around 85% observed a single time. The top ten clonotypes cover about a tenth of the sample. Sequencing was done on a sample of peripheral blood. The origin of the receptors is a human donor in a cohort sampled during active COVID-19.

The chain couples TRBV14 to TRBJ2-2; D may be TRBD1 (6 bases). The CDR3 runs to 18 residues. Germline CDR1 and CDR2: SGHDN and FVKESK. Trimming removed 4 bases from V and 6 bases from J, with 24 bases in between. The CDR3 DNA reads as TGTGCCAGCAGCCCCTTGAACAGGGCTTCTAAAGGGGCCGGGGAGCTGTTTTTT. Amino acids: CASSPLNRASKGAGELFF.

This chain's CDR3 is CASSPLEWTGRTGELFF. For the CDR3, the DNA is TGTGCCAGCTCACCATTGGAATGGACAGGAAGGACCGGGGAGCTGTTTTTT. The rearrangement links TRBV18 to TRBJ2-2, with 7 bases that match TRBD1. V gave up 2 bases and J gave up 5 bases; unmatched junction bases: 11. CDR1 KGHSH and CDR2 LQKENI come from the germline V gene. This CDR3 is built from 17 residues.

A note on this clone: The junction does not match germline at one end; this may be a read error. For the CDR3, the DNA is TGTGCTAGCAGCTTAGTCCCCCGGGAGGGAGAGGAAGAGACCCAGTACTTC. This encodes CASSLVPREGEEETQYF. V usage is TRBV7-7 and J usage is TRBJ2-5; 8 bases align to TRBD2. The CDR3 length is 17 residues. From germline, CDR1 is SSHAT and CDR2 FNYEAQ (reference sequence).

The genes are TRBV19 and TRBJ1-2, with D possibly matching TRBD1 (5 bases). Trimming left V 0 bases short and J 2 bases short, with 7 bases between. The CDR3 extends over 14 amino acids. Germline lookup yields CDR1 LNHDA and CDR2 SQIVND (reference sequence). CDR3 residues: CASSIDAGNYGYTF. In DNA, the CDR3 is TGTGCCAGTAGTATAGACGCAGGGAACTATGGCTACACCTTC.

The rearrangement uses TRBV18 and TRBJ2-1, with D unclear. Per the germline V gene, CDR1 is KGHSH and CDR2 is LQKENI. Trimming cost V 0 bases and J 5 bases, with 5 bases left between them. The CDR3 has 13 amino acids. The CDR3 reads CASSPPGDNEQFF. CDR3 nucleotides: TGTGCCAGCTCACCACCCGGAGACAATGAGCAGTTCTTC. Using reference TRBV18 and TRBJ2-1 for the parts outside the CDR3, the full variable domain is NAGVMQNPRHLVRRRGQEARLRCSPMKGHSHVYWYRQLPEEGLKFMVYLQKENIIDESGMPKERFSAEFPKEGPSILRIQQVVRGDSAAYFCASSPPGDNEQFFGPGTRLTVL.